One sample yielded the 20 T cell receptor beta chains listed below, sequenced in a study of graft-versus-host responses after intestinal transplantation. Libraries were prepared by immunoSEQ multiplex PCR; TCRdb keeps only in-frame clonotypes and omits some of them. The sample holds 150,000 or so clones, about 93% seen once. Which antigens these TCRs recognize remains unknown. This material consisted of unstimulated CD4+ T cells sorted from spleen or lymph node cells, taken before intestinal transplant. The receptors derive from a human donor who received an intestinal transplant.

The V call is TRBV6-5, the J call TRBJ1-2; D is perhaps TRBD1 (5 bases). V lost 5 bases and J lost 4, with 11 bases in between. CDR1 and CDR2 from the germline V gene are MNHEY and SVGAGI. The CDR3 sequence is 13 residues long. CDR3 amino acids: CASSSLGAYGYTF. The CDR3 nucleotides read TGTGCCAGCAGTAGTCTCGGGGCCTATGGCTACACCTTC.

The rearrangement links TRBV5-4 to TRBJ1-1; no clear D gene. This CDR3 spans 14 amino acids. The ends were cut back, 2 bases at V and 0 bases at J, with 8 bases in the middle. Per the germline V gene, CDR1 is SGHNT and CDR2 is YYREEE (reference sequence). The CDR3 DNA follows: TGTGCCAGCAGCTTCGTCCCCCTGAACACTGAAGCTTTCTTT. Translation: CASSFVPLNTEAFF. Filled out from reference TRBV5-4 and TRBJ1-1, the complete variable domain reads ETGVTQSPTHLIKTRGQQVTLRCSSQSGHNTVSWYQQALGQGPQFIFQYYREEENGRGNFPPRFSGLQFPNYSSELNVNALELDDSALYLCASSFVPLNTEAFFGQGTRLTVV.

The chain employs TRBV6-5 and TRBJ1-2; a weak D match, TRBD1 (5 bases). This CDR3 comprises 15 residues. Germline assignment: CDR1 MNHEY and CDR2 SVGAGI. V lost 6 bases, J lost 0 bases, and 14 bases lay in between. The CDR3 DNA reads TGTGCCAGCAGACCCCTCGGGGGACCTAACTATGGCTACACCTTC. Amino acids: CASRPLGGPNYGYTF.

V gene TRBV5-1 combines with J gene TRBJ2-3, with D possibly matching TRBD1 (6 bases). Germline CDR1 reads SGHRS; CDR2 reads YFSETQ. The length of the CDR3 is 15 residues. The V end was cut by 2 bases, the J end by 5 bases, with 15 bases between. In nucleotides, the CDR3 is TGCGCCAGCAGCTTCCGGGATATAGGGGGAGATACGCAGTATTTT. Translated: CASSFRDIGGDTQYF.

The chain couples TRBV27 to TRBJ2-7, with 7 bases identical to TRBD1. Trimming at V came to 1 base and at J to 0 bases, leaving 3 bases not matched to a gene. Germline lookup yields CDR1 MNHEY and CDR2 SMNVEV (reference sequence). The CDR3 contains 15 residues. CDR3 amino acids: CASSLLGTVSYEQYF. The CDR3 nucleotides are TGTGCCAGCAGTTTATTGGGGACAGTCTCCTACGAGCAGTACTTC.

The rearrangement joins TRBV11-2 to TRBJ1-1; 9 nucleotides agree with TRBD1. Trimming removed 2 bases from V and 4 bases from J; junction bases left unmatched: 14. Germline-derived CDR1 and CDR2 are SGHAT and FQNNGV. The CDR3 has 18 amino acids. The DNA of the CDR3 is TGTGCCAGCAGCTTAACCCGTACAGGGGGCGGTTACGGCACTGAAGCTTTCTTT. It yields the protein CASSLTRTGGGYGTEAFF.

The rearrangement links TRBV6-5 to TRBJ2-7, with D perhaps matching TRBD1 (5 bases). CDR1 is MNHEY and CDR2 is SVGAGI in the germline V gene. Trimming stripped 2 bases from V and 7 bases from J, with 12 bases between. The CDR3 consists of 13 residues. This chain's CDR3 is CASSYATAGEQYF. In DNA, the CDR3 is TGTGCCAGCAGTTACGCGACAGCCGGGGAGCAGTACTTC.

In this sample, this clone turned up once. The rearrangement links TRBV6-4 to TRBJ1-5; D unresolved. This CDR3 is built from 14 residues. V dropped 3 bases and J dropped 1 base, with 7 bases sitting between them. In germline, CDR1 is MRHNA, CDR2 SNTAGT. Here the CDR3 reads CASSETWSNQPQHF. CDR3 nucleotide sequence: TGTGCCAGCAGTGAGACTTGGAGCAATCAGCCCCAGCATTTT.

CDR3 DNA sequence: TGTGCCAGTGGTACGGCAGATGGATACAATGAGCAGTTCTTC. This translates into CASGTADGYNEQFF. The genes are TRBV6-1 and TRBJ2-1; no clear D. The CDR3 has 14 amino acids. Looked up from germline, CDR1 is MNHNS and CDR2 is SASEGT. V gave up 9 bases and J gave up 4 bases, with 16 bases separating them.

J is TRBJ1-2 and V is TRBV28; the D gene is possibly TRBD1 (5 bases). V was shortened by 10 bases and J by 2 bases, with 14 bases between the two germline ends. The CDR3 runs 13 residues. Germline assignment: CDR1 MDHEN and CDR2 SYDVKM. CDR3: CATLSGSNYGYTF. DNA of the CDR3: TGTGCCACCCTCTCAGGGTCCAACTATGGCTACACCTTC.

V usage is TRBV7-9 and J usage is TRBJ1-5, with TRBD1 as a possible D gene (5 bases). The V end lost 1 base, the J end lost 9 bases, and 16 bases lay between the germline ends. Germline V gene data show CDR1 as SEHNR and CDR2 as FQNEAQ (reference sequence). The CDR3 length is 15 residues. The CDR3 DNA is TGTGCCAGCAGCTTAGATGGGGGAGGGGTGCGGCCCCAGCATTTT. Translated: CASSLDGGGVRPQHF.

This clone was recorded a few times. The chain joins TRBV6-6 to TRBJ2-7; D is unclear. CDR1 is MNHNY and CDR2 is SVGAGI in the germline V gene (reference sequence). Deletions cut 2 bases from V and 3 bases from J, with 5 bases between. The CDR3 is 12 amino acids. The CDR3 DNA sequence: TGTGCCAGCAGTTACGGGCTCTACGAGCAGTACTTC. It specifies CASSYGLYEQYF.

The V gene is TRBV5-1, the J gene TRBJ2-3, with D possibly being TRBD1 or TRBD2 (6 bases each). The ends were cut back, 4 bases at V and 4 bases at J, with 13 bases in the middle. CDR1 and CDR2 (germline): SGHRS, YFSETQ. The CDR3 contains 14 residues. This CDR3 reads CASSGGTMSDTQYF. In DNA, the CDR3 is TGCGCCAGCAGCGGAGGGACAATGTCAGATACGCAGTATTTT. Based on the CDR3 plus reference TRBV5-1 and TRBJ2-3, the full variable domain is KAGVTQTPRYLIKTRGQQVTLSCSPISGHRSVSWYQQTPGQGLQFLFEYFSETQRNKGNFPGRFSGRQFSNSRSEMNVSTLELGDSALYLCASSGGTMSDTQYFGPGTRLTVL.

With regard to this clone: Other nucleotide sequences from this sample produce the same CDR3. CDR3 DNA sequence: TGTGCCAGCTCACCAACCAGGGACAGTTACTATGGCTACACCTTC. Amino acids: CASSPTRDSYYGYTF. The rearrangement links TRBV6-5 to TRBJ1-2, with 7 bases fitting TRBD1. Unmatched junction bases numbered 12, after V lost 8 bases and J lost 3 bases. Germline V gives CDR1 MNHEY, CDR2 SVGAGI. The CDR3 covers 15 residues.

The chain links TRBV7-2 to TRBJ2-7, with D perhaps TRBD1 (5 bases). V dropped 3 bases and J dropped 6 bases, with 12 bases sitting between them. The CDR3 is 13 residues long. CDR1 and CDR2 from the germline V gene are SGHTA and FQGNSA. CDR3 sequence (DNA): TGTGCCAGCAGCTTTCAGGGTACGATCGAGCAGTACTTC. This encodes CASSFQGTIEQYF.

The rearrangement joins TRBV7-2 to TRBJ1-5, with TRBD1 matching 9 bases. The trim removed 5 bases at V and 5 bases at J, leaving 1 base unmatched. Germline assignment: CDR1 SGHTA and CDR2 FQGNSA. The CDR3 has 13 residues. The DNA for the CDR3 is TGTGCCAGCAGCAGGACAGGGGATCAGCCCCAGCATTTT. As protein: CASSRTGDQPQHF.

The V gene is TRBV5-1, the J gene TRBJ2-5; 7 positions match TRBD2. Germline V lookup: CDR1 SGHRS, CDR2 YFSETQ. After removal of 2 bases from V and 1 base from J, the junction contained 8 bases not matched to a gene. The length of the CDR3 is 16 residues. CDR3 sequence (DNA): TGCGCCAGCAGCTTCACTCCCGGGGGGTTCCAAGAGACCCAGTACTTC. This encodes CASSFTPGGFQETQYF.

The J gene is TRBJ2-7, the V gene TRBV6-1; possible D gene TRBD1, 6 bases. V lost 6 bases to trimming and J lost 6 bases, with 15 bases between them. Per germline, CDR1 MNHNS and CDR2 SASEGT. CDR3 length: 13 amino acids. CDR3 bases: TGTGCCAGCAGGTCCGGGACACTCTTCGAGCAGTACTTC. Amino acids: CASRSGTLFEQYF.

CDR3 sequence (DNA): TGTGCCAGTAGTATTGGAGGGGCGGGGAATCAGCCCCAGCATTTT. Residues: CASSIGGAGNQPQHF. This sequence joins TRBV19 and TRBJ1-5, with D possibly matching TRBD1 (5 bases). Trimming left V 3 bases short and J 4 bases short, with 13 bases between. The CDR3 has 15 residues. Germline V CDR1 and CDR2: LNHDA, SQIVND (reference sequence).

The chain combines TRBV14 with TRBJ2-5; no reliable D call. V lost 5 bases to trimming and J lost 4 bases, with 14 bases between them. The germline gives CDR1 SGHDN, CDR2 FVKESK. The CDR3 contains 14 residues. This chain's CDR3 is CASSSPGGLETQYF. In nucleotides, the CDR3 is TGTGCCAGCAGCTCGCCGGGTGGATTAGAGACCCAGTACTTC.